The 19 T cell receptor beta chains presented below share a single source sample, sequenced in a study of blood T cell repertoires in COVID-19. Produced via immunoSEQ multiplex PCR; TCRdb's table is partial and in-frame only. The table records 35,000 to 45,000 clones, around four fifths of them present only once. The sequenced material came from peripheral blood. Receptor source: a human donor in a cohort sampled during active or convalescent COVID-19. The donor label of this sample is uncertain.

The CDR3 loop is CASKRTFTETQYF. The CDR3 region has the DNA TGTGCCAGCAAAAGGACATTTACAGAGACCCAGTACTTC. The J gene is TRBJ2-5, the V gene TRBV2; TRBD1 might be the D (5 bases). The CDR3 consists of 13 residues. The V end was cut by 7 bases, the J end by 4 bases, with 13 bases between. The germline V gene encodes CDR1 SNHLY and CDR2 FYNNEI.

This clone was seen a handful of times. The chain employs TRBV27 and TRBJ2-7; 7 bases are a match to TRBD2. This CDR3 spans 15 amino acids. Trimming removed 4 bases from V and 3 bases from J; junction bases left unmatched: 9. Germline CDR1 and CDR2: MNHEY and SMNVEV (reference sequence). Here the CDR3 DNA reads TGTGCCAGCAGTTGGGGGGGAGGGCTAGTCTACGAGCAGTACTTC. Residues: CASSWGGGLVYEQYF.

In DNA, the CDR3 is TGTGCCAGCAGTTACGGACAGGAGGCTTCACCCCTCCACTTT. It is translated as CASSYGQEASPLHF. The chain uses TRBV6-5 and TRBJ1-6, with 7 bases that match TRBD1. After removal of 2 bases from V and 9 bases from J, the junction contained 4 bases not matched to a gene. The CDR3 sequence is 14 residues long. Germline CDR1 and CDR2: MNHEY and SVGAGI.

This rearrangement joins TRBV6-6 to TRBJ2-7; 7 nucleotides agree with TRBD1. Germline assignment: CDR1 MNHNY and CDR2 SVGAGI (reference sequence). Unmatched junction bases numbered 10, after V lost 7 bases and J lost 4 bases. The CDR3 length is 14 residues. CDR3 in DNA: TGTGCCAGCACCCAACAGGGGTTCCCTTACGAGCAGTACTTC. Its translation is CASTQQGFPYEQYF.

The V call is TRBV5-1, the J call TRBJ2-1, with 8 bases that match TRBD2. CDR1 and CDR2 (germline): SGHRS, YFSETQ. J was trimmed by 6 bases and V by 10 bases; bases with no gene match: 12. The CDR3 loop spans 14 amino acids. The CDR3 nucleotides read TGCGCCTCCGCCTCGGGGGGGAGAGGCAATGAGCAGTTCTTC. It is translated as CASASGGRGNEQFF.

This chain joins TRBV24-1 and TRBJ2-1; a possible D gene is TRBD2 (6 bases). The CDR3 loop spans 17 amino acids. The V end was cut by 4 bases, the J end by 0 bases, with 15 bases between. CDR1 and CDR2 (germline): KGHDR, SFDVKD. The CDR3 loop is CATSEGGGDLSYNEQFF. For the CDR3, the DNA is TGTGCCACCAGTGAGGGAGGAGGAGACCTCTCCTACAATGAGCAGTTCTTC.

This chain links TRBV25-1 with TRBJ2-5; 8 nucleotides match TRBD2. CDR3 length equals 16 residues. Germline lookup yields CDR1 MGHDK and CDR2 SYGVNS. The V segment lost 1 base and the J segment 4 bases; nucleotides outside the gene matches: 8. The CDR3 coding sequence is TGTGCCAGCAGTGAATTTCAAGGTCTAGCGGGAGAGACCCAGTACTTC. Translated, it gives CASSEFQGLAGETQYF.

The chain carries TRBV25-1 and TRBJ2-3; 8 nucleotides agree with TRBD2. The trim removed 1 base at V and 2 bases at J, leaving 8 bases unmatched. Germline V gene data show CDR1 as MGHDK and CDR2 as SYGVNS. This CDR3 region has 17 residues. The CDR3 nucleotides are TGTGCCAGCAGTGAATGGGGGACTAGATACTCCACAGATACGCAGTATTTT. Residues: CASSEWGTRYSTDTQYF.

The chain couples TRBV19 to TRBJ2-7; the match to TRBD1 covers 8 bases. J was trimmed by 0 bases and V by 5 bases; bases with no gene match: 6. Germline assignment: CDR1 LNHDA and CDR2 SQIVND (reference sequence). The CDR3 extends over 15 amino acids. CDR3 nucleotide sequence: TGTGCCAGTAGTGTAACCGGGACAGGCTCCTACGAGCAGTACTTC. This encodes CASSVTGTGSYEQYF.

The chain recombines TRBV7-2 with TRBJ2-3; possibly TRBD2 for D (6 bases). Per germline, CDR1 SGHTA and CDR2 FQGNSA. V lost 1 base and J 0 bases, leaving 14 bases between the germline ends. The length of the CDR3 is 17 residues. Here the CDR3 reads CASSLDLGRGSTDTQYF. As DNA, the CDR3 is TGTGCCAGCAGCTTAGATTTGGGGCGGGGAAGCACAGATACGCAGTATTTT.

This clone has just one count. V and J are TRBV7-2 and TRBJ2-3; 8 bases fit TRBD2. Germline CDR1 and CDR2: SGHTA and FQGNSA. The trim removed 5 bases at V and 4 bases at J, leaving 8 bases unmatched. CDR3 length equals 15 residues. The CDR3 DNA sequence: TGTGCCAGCAGCCAAGCGGGAGTGGTTTCAGATACGCAGTATTTT. Translation: CASSQAGVVSDTQYF.

As to this clone: The same CDR3 arises from other DNA sequences in this sample as well. The genes are TRBV4-3 and TRBJ2-7; a weak D match, TRBD2 (6 bases). V was pared by 0 bases and J by 1 base, with 10 bases between. CDR1 and CDR2 (germline): LGHNA, YSLEER. CDR3 size: 15 residues. The CDR3, as DNA: TGCGCCAGCAGCCAAGACCGGGGGAATTCCTACGAGCAGTACTTC. This encodes CASSQDRGNSYEQYF.

The chain combines TRBV5-1 with TRBJ1-1, with TRBD1 identical over 7 bases. The CDR3 is 14 residues long. V lost 4 bases, J lost 1 base, and 4 bases stayed unmatched. Looked up from germline, CDR1 is SGHRS and CDR2 is YFSETQ. CDR3 bases: TGCGCCAGCAGCATGACAGGGACGAACACTGAAGCTTTCTTT. Translating it yields CASSMTGTNTEAFF.

V gene TRBV4-1 combines with J gene TRBJ2-7; the match to TRBD2 covers 7 bases. Germline V gene lookup returns CDR1 MGHRA and CDR2 YSYEKL. V shed 0 bases, J shed 6 bases, and the junction held 5 bases outside the gene matches. The CDR3 runs to 14 residues. For the CDR3, the DNA is TGCGCCAGCAGCCAAGAACCGGGAGGTGGCGAGCAGTACTTC. Amino acid sequence: CASSQEPGGGEQYF.

The J gene is TRBJ2-2, the V gene TRBV2; D is perhaps TRBD1 (5 bases). V was pared by 2 bases and J by 3 bases, with 7 bases between. The CDR3 is 14 residues long. CDR1 is SNHLY and CDR2 is FYNNEI in the germline V gene. CDR3 bases: TGTGCCAGCAGTGAACAGGGATACACCGGGGAGCTGTTTTTT. It is translated as CASSEQGYTGELFF.

J is TRBJ1-2 and V is TRBV2, with D unresolved. Per the germline V gene, CDR1 is SNHLY and CDR2 is FYNNEI. V lost 8 bases and J lost 0, with 7 bases in between. The length of the CDR3 is 12 residues. This chain's CDR3 is CASQSTNYGYTF. In DNA, the CDR3 is TGTGCCAGCCAGTCGACTAACTATGGCTACACCTTC. Filled out from reference TRBV2 and TRBJ1-2, the complete variable domain reads EPEVTQTPSHQVTQMGQEVILRCVPISNHLYFYWYRQILGQKVEFLVSFYNNEISEKSEIFDDQFSVERPDGSNFTLKIRSTKLEDSAMYFCASQSTNYGYTFGSGTRLTVV.

This clone was seen a few times. This sequence joins TRBV5-6 and TRBJ2-1, with TRBD2 matching over 9 bases. The CDR3 extends over 17 amino acids. Per the germline V gene, CDR1 is SGHDT and CDR2 is YYEEEE. The junction had 12 bases not matched to a gene; V was cut back by 6 bases and J by 2 bases. The CDR3 DNA follows: TGTGCCAGCAACGGGAGGCTAGCGGGACTACCCTACAATGAGCAGTTCTTC. This encodes CASNGRLAGLPYNEQFF. The full variable domain, with the rest looked up from reference TRBV5-6 and TRBJ2-1, is DAGVTQSPTHLIKTRGQQVTLRCSPKSGHDTVSWYQQALGQGPQFIFQYYEEEERQRGNFPDRFSGHQFPNYSSELNVNALLLGDSALYLCASNGRLAGLPYNEQFFGPGTRLTVL.

This sequence joins TRBV5-5 and TRBJ2-7; 7 bases are a match to TRBD1. The CDR3 sequence is 15 residues long. Germline trimming cut 3 bases from V and 4 bases from J; bases unmatched to any gene: 10. CDR1 is SGHKS and CDR2 is YYEKEE in the germline V gene (reference sequence). This CDR3 reads CASSSQEGARYEQYF. As DNA, the CDR3 is TGTGCCAGCAGCTCACAAGAGGGGGCTCGGTACGAGCAGTACTTC.

The V and J genes are TRBV11-3 and TRBJ1-1, with a possible D match to TRBD1 (5 bases). The CDR3 runs to 13 residues. V gave up 3 bases and J gave up 2 bases, with 7 bases separating them. Germline loops: CDR1 SGHNT, CDR2 YENEEA. The CDR3 sequence is CASSFQGNTEAFF. The CDR3 nucleotides read TGTGCCAGCAGCTTTCAGGGAAACACTGAAGCTTTCTTT.